Shown below are 12 T cell receptor beta chains from a single sample sequenced in a study of blood T cell repertoires in COVID-19. Clones were read by immunoSEQ multiplex PCR, and TCRdb kept only the in-frame ones, dropping some. Here the sample spans around 250,000 clones, 85% to 90% being singletons. Material: PBMCs or T cells enriched from blood (not recorded which). The origin of the receptors is a woman in her 50s who had recovered from COVID-19.

The chain couples TRBV20-1 to TRBJ2-1, with 7 nucleotides matching TRBD2. Germline lookup yields CDR1 DFQATT and CDR2 SNEGSKA (reference sequence). The CDR3 runs to 15 residues. J gave up 0 bases and V 3 bases, and 5 bases lay outside the gene matches. CDR3 DNA: TGCAGTGCTAGTGCGGGAGAATTCTCCTACAATGAGCAGTTCTTC. It encodes CSASAGEFSYNEQFF.

The chain combines TRBV3-1 (or the pseudogene TRBV3-2) with TRBJ2-5; TRBD2 matches 7 bases. Germline loops: CDR1 LGHDT, CDR2 YNNKEL (reference sequence). The trim removed 1 base at V and 4 bases at J, leaving 6 bases unmatched. CDR3 length: 15 residues. CDR3 DNA: TGTGCCAGCAGCCAAGTGGGAGGGGTCGGAGAGACCCAGTACTTC. It specifies CASSQVGGVGETQYF.

The chain recombines TRBV4-3 with TRBJ2-3; D perhaps matches TRBD2 (6 bases). Trimming took off 2 bases at V and 2 bases at J, with 11 bases between the two ends. Per the germline V gene, CDR1 is LGHNA and CDR2 is YSLEER. This CDR3 is built from 15 residues. Here the CDR3 reads CASSQRGIPTDTQYF. The DNA for the CDR3 is TGCGCCAGCAGCCAACGGGGGATTCCCACAGATACGCAGTATTTT.

The rearrangement links TRBV7-9 to TRBJ2-5, with D perhaps TRBD2 (6 bases). The CDR3 sequence is 15 residues long. Trimming removed 1 base from V and 2 bases from J, with 11 bases in between. CDR1 and CDR2 from the germline V gene are SEHNR and FQNEAQ (reference sequence). This CDR3 reads CASSLDAGRQETQYF. The DNA of the CDR3 is TGTGCCAGCAGCTTAGACGCGGGACGTCAAGAGACCCAGTACTTC.

The CDR3 DNA is TGTGCCAGCAGCTTAGGCAGGCAGTCAGATACGCAGTATTTT. Amino acid sequence: CASSLGRQSDTQYF. The chain combines TRBV7-3 with TRBJ2-3; D gene ambiguous. The CDR3 covers 14 residues. Germline-derived CDR1 and CDR2 are SGHTA and FQGTGA. The V end lost 2 bases, the J end lost 4 bases, and 10 bases lay between the germline ends.

This clone has a single count. This rearrangement joins TRBV18 to TRBJ2-2; D gene uncertain. The CDR3 has 13 residues. Germline V lookup: CDR1 KGHSH, CDR2 LQKENI. Trimming removed 6 bases at V and 3 bases at J, with 8 bases between. CDR3 amino acids: CASSPVDTGELFF. The DNA of the CDR3 is TGTGCCAGCTCCCCGGTAGACACCGGGGAGCTGTTTTTT.

V gene TRBV18 combines with J gene TRBJ1-5; 9 positions match TRBD1. CDR3 length equals 15 residues. Germline CDR1 KGHSH, CDR2 LQKENI. The V gene end was trimmed by 4 bases and the J gene end by 6 bases; junction bases not matched to a gene: 7. In nucleotides, the CDR3 is TGTGCCAGCTCACGGGAACAGGGGGCGGCTCAGCCCCAGCATTTT. Its translation is CASSREQGAAQPQHF.

This clone is a singleton in its sample. This chain links TRBV10-3 with TRBJ2-3; TRBD2 agrees at 8 bases. This CDR3 region has 14 residues. Germline V gene data show CDR1 as ENHRY and CDR2 as SYGVKD. V dropped 3 bases and J dropped 4; count of bases not matched to a gene: 3. The CDR3 coding sequence is TGTGCCATCAGTGAACCGGGAGGGGCAGATACGCAGTATTTT. It yields the protein CAISEPGGADTQYF.

The chain employs TRBV18 and TRBJ1-5; TRBD1 agrees at 8 bases. Unmatched junction bases numbered 5, after V lost 5 bases and J lost 5 bases. This CDR3 is built from 14 residues. Germline assignment: CDR1 KGHSH and CDR2 LQKENI. The CDR3 sequence: CASSSGQGDQPQHF. The CDR3 DNA follows: TGTGCCAGCTCATCCGGACAGGGAGATCAGCCCCAGCATTTT. The full variable domain, completed using reference TRBV18 and TRBJ1-5, is NAGVMQNPRHLVRRRGQEARLRCSPMKGHSHVYWYRQLPEEGLKFMVYLQKENIIDESGMPKERFSAEFPKEGPSILRIQQVVRGDSAAYFCASSSGQGDQPQHFGDGTRLSIL.

The gene calls are TRBV15 and TRBJ2-1; 8 bases are shared with TRBD2. Germline CDR1 is LNHNV and CDR2 is YYDKDF (reference sequence). The CDR3 extends over 16 amino acids. The ends lost 0 bases at V and 6 bases at J; junction bases unmatched: 7. The CDR3: CATSRDRGGLGNEQFF. CDR3 nucleotide sequence: TGTGCCACCAGCAGAGATCGCGGGGGGCTCGGCAATGAGCAGTTCTTC.

This chain uses TRBV6-6 with TRBJ1-3; TRBD1 matches 8 bases. Germline-derived CDR1 and CDR2 are MNHNY and SVGAGI (reference sequence). There are 14 residues in the CDR3. J was trimmed by 8 bases and V by 8 bases; bases with no gene match: 11. CDR3 nucleotides: TGTGCCAGCCAGACTCGGACAGGGTCTTACACCATATATTTT. Residues: CASQTRTGSYTIYF.

The CDR3, as DNA: TGCGCCAGCAGCCAAACACGCTGGATACAGGGGATTGTCATGAACACTGAAGCTTTCTTT. Its protein is CASSQTRWIQGIVMNTEAFF. This rearrangement joins TRBV4-3 to TRBJ1-1, with 7 bases that match TRBD1. Germline lookup yields CDR1 LGHNA and CDR2 YSLEER. This CDR3 comprises 20 residues. The V and J ends lost 2 bases and 0 bases, in that order; junction bases with no gene match: 18.